This TCR beta chain was documented in a study of cytomegalovirus exposure and HLA in healthy donors. Study summary: Unique TCRs from HLA-typed donors, about 78 million of them, were held in an early data release. Overall study findings and caveats: In a later analysis, compared with equally common non-associated chains, HLA-associated beta chains were more expanded. In terms of immune exposure information, only CMV serostatus was available. A prior analysis recorded that most TCR beta V segments were productive about 87% or about 30% of the time.

The CDR3 runs 12 residues. V was cut by 4 bases and J by 4 bases, with 8 bases left in between. Germline loops: CDR1 MNHNS, CDR2 SASEGT. Researchers ran the PCR with 60 Vbeta and 13 Jbeta primers. Repertoires were generated with immunoSEQ multiplex PCR, while TCRdb's copy carries only in-frame clones and drops some. The sample lists around 130,000 clones, 8% to 9.5% occurring once. Note on this clone: Its antigen is as yet unknown.

V gene TRBV6-1 combines with J gene TRBJ2-7; D call uncertain. The receptor was derived from a man in his forties or fifties in good health and CMV-seronegative. The sequenced material came from PBMCs. Here the CDR3 reads CASSVQIYEQYF. The CDR3 DNA reads TGTGCCAGCAGTGTACAGATTTACGAGCAGTACTTC.